The 8 T cell receptor beta chains given below trace back to one sample, sequenced in a study of CD4 T cells in relation to SARS-CoV-2 and coronaviruses. For these receptors, no antigen is known. Clones were read by immunoSEQ multiplex PCR, and TCRdb kept only the in-frame ones, dropping some. The table lists tens of thousands of clones, under 90% of them singletons, with over 0.95% in the top ten. Sequences were obtained from naive CD4+ T cells from PBMCs, cultured in vitro. Subset given: naive CD4+ T cells isolated by negative enrichment. The receptors here all came from an adult with COVID-19.

This clone was seen a handful of times. V is TRBV5-1 and J is TRBJ1-1, with no clear D. CDR1 is SGHRS, CDR2 YFSETQ, per germline. V was cut by 0 bases and J by 4 bases, with 13 bases left in between. The CDR3 extends over 15 amino acids. The CDR3 here is CASSLGLGLGTEAFF. In DNA, the CDR3 is TGCGCCAGCAGCTTGGGACTGGGTTTGGGCACTGAAGCTTTCTTT. The whole variable domain, filled in from reference TRBV5-1 and TRBJ1-1, reads KAGVTQTPRYLIKTRGQQVTLSCSPISGHRSVSWYQQTPGQGLQFLFEYFSETQRNKGNFPGRFSGRQFSNSRSEMNVSTLELGDSALYLCASSLGLGLGTEAFFGQGTRLTVV.

The V call is TRBV15, the J call TRBJ2-3; possible D gene TRBD2, 6 bases. V lost 0 bases and J 3 bases, leaving 13 bases between the germline ends. Germline values: CDR1 LNHNV, CDR2 YYDKDF (reference sequence). CDR3 length equals 16 residues. The CDR3 loop reads CATSRDPGSGTDTQYF. CDR3 in DNA: TGTGCCACCAGCAGAGATCCCGGGAGTGGGACAGATACGCAGTATTTT.

V usage is TRBV18 and J usage is TRBJ2-2; 8 bases are a match to TRBD2. The CDR3 spans 16 residues. Trimming at V came to 2 bases and at J to 4 bases, leaving 6 bases not matched to a gene. Germline CDR1 reads KGHSH; CDR2 reads LQKENI. CDR3 sequence reads: CASSPAGRAPTGELFF. CDR3 coding DNA: TGTGCCAGCTCACCAGCCGGGAGGGCCCCCACCGGGGAGCTGTTTTTT. The whole variable domain, filled in from reference TRBV18 and TRBJ2-2, reads NAGVMQNPRHLVRRRGQEARLRCSPMKGHSHVYWYRQLPEEGLKFMVYLQKENIIDESGMPKERFSAEFPKEGPSILRIQQVVRGDSAAYFCASSPAGRAPTGELFFGEGSRLTVL.

The chain employs TRBV18 and TRBJ1-6; D gene uncertain. Germline V lookup: CDR1 KGHSH, CDR2 LQKENI. V lost 6 bases to trimming and J lost 6 bases, with 9 bases between them. This CDR3 has 13 amino acids. The CDR3 DNA follows: TGTGCCAGCTCTCTTGACACTAATTCACCCCTCCACTTT. Translation gives CASSLDTNSPLHF.

This chain joins TRBV9 and TRBJ2-1; 9 bases map to TRBD2. Germline-derived CDR1 and CDR2 are SGDLS and YYNGEE. This CDR3 contains 15 residues. The V segment lost 0 bases and the J segment 10 bases; nucleotides outside the gene matches: 8. CDR3 sequence reads: CASSVGGSGRGEQFF. CDR3 sequence (DNA): TGTGCCAGCAGCGTAGGGGGTAGCGGGAGAGGGGAGCAGTTCTTC.

The J gene is TRBJ1-2, the V gene TRBV3-1 (or the pseudogene TRBV3-2); TRBD1 matches at 11 bases. The CDR3 loop spans 16 amino acids. CDR1 and CDR2 (germline): LGHDT, YNNKEL (reference sequence). V shed 0 bases and J 6 bases; nucleotides not matched to a gene: 6. For the CDR3, the DNA is TGTGCCAGCAGCCAAGATCTTTGGACAGGGGGCGATGGCTACACCTTC. Its protein product is CASSQDLWTGGDGYTF.

This rearrangement joins TRBV28 to TRBJ2-7, with TRBD2 matching 8 bases. V trimming: 6 bases; J trimming: 2 bases; junction bases outside the gene matches: 6. This CDR3 spans 14 amino acids. Germline values: CDR1 MDHEN, CDR2 SYDVKM. The CDR3 here is CASSVPGLAYEQYF. The CDR3 nucleotides are TGTGCCAGCAGCGTACCGGGACTAGCCTACGAGCAGTACTTC.

V is TRBV15 and J is TRBJ2-7; TRBD1 aligns across 8 bases. Per the germline V gene, CDR1 is LNHNV and CDR2 is YYDKDF (reference sequence). With 0 bases clipped from V and 5 bases from J, the junction kept 9 bases outside the gene matches. The length of the CDR3 is 16 residues. The CDR3 here is CATSRDPGTGGDEQYF. In DNA, the CDR3 is TGTGCCACCAGCAGAGACCCGGGGACAGGAGGGGACGAGCAGTACTTC.